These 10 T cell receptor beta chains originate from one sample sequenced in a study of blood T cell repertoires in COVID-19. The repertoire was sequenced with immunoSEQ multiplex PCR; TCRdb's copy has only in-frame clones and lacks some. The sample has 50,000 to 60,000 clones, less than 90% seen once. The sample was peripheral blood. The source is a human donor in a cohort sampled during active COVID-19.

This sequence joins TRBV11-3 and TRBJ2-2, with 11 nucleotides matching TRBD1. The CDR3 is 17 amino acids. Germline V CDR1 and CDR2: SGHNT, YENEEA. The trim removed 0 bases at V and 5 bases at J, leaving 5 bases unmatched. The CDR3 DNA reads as TGTGCCAGCAGCTTAGATCGAGGGACAGGGGGGACCGGGGAGCTGTTTTTT. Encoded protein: CASSLDRGTGGTGELFF.

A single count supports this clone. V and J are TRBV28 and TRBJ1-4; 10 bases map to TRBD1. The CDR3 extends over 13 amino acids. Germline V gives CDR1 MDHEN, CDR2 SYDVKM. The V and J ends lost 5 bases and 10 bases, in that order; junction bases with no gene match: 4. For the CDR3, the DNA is TGTGCCAGCAGTCCAGGACAGGGGGGAAAACTGTTTTTT. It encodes CASSPGQGGKLFF.

The CDR3 is CSVEAPGLAGVDTQYF. CDR3 nucleotides: TGCAGCGTTGAAGCTCCCGGACTAGCGGGGGTGGATACGCAGTATTTT. The rearrangement uses TRBV29-1 and TRBJ2-3, with 13 bases lining up with TRBD2. V was clipped by 1 base and J by 6 bases; unmatched bases: 7. The CDR3 runs 16 residues. CDR1 is SQVTM, CDR2 ANQGSEA, per germline.

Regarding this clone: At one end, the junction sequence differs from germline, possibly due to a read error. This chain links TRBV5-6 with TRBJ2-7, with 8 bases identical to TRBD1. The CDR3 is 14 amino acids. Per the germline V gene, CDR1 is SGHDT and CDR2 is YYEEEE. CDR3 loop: CASRLDRVSYEQYF. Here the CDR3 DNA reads TGTGCCAGCAGGTTGGACAGGGTATCCTACGAGCAGTACTTC.

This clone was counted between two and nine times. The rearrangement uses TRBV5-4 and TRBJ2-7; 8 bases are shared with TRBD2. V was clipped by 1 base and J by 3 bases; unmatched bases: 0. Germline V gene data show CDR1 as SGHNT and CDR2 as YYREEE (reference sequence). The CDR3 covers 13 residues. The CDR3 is CASSLREGYEQYF. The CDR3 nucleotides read TGTGCCAGCAGCTTGCGGGAGGGCTACGAGCAGTACTTC. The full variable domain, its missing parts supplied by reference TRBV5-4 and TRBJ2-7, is ETGVTQSPTHLIKTRGQQVTLRCSSQSGHNTVSWYQQALGQGPQFIFQYYREEENGRGNFPPRFSGLQFPNYSSELNVNALELDDSALYLCASSLREGYEQYFGPGTRLTVT.

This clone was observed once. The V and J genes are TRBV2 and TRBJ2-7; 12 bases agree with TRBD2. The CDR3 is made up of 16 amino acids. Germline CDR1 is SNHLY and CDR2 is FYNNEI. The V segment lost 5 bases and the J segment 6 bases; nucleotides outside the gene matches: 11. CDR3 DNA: TGTGCCAGCAGTCCAGCGACTAGCGGGAGTTCGGGCGAGCAGTACGTC. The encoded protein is CASSPATSGSSGEQYV.

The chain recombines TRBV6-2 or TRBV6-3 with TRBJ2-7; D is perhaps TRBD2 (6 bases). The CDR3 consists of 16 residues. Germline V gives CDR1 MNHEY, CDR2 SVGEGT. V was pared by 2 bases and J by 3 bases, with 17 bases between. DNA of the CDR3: TGTGCCAGCAGTTACCGCCGTGACGCGGGGAACTACGAGCAGTACGTC. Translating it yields CASSYRRDAGNYEQYV.

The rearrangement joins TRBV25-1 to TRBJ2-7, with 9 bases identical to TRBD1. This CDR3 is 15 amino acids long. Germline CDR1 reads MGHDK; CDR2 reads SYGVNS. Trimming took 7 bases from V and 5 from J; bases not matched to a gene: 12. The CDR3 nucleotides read TGTGCCAGCAATGGCGCCGGGACAGGGAATAACGAGCAGTACTTC. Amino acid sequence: CASNGAGTGNNEQYF.

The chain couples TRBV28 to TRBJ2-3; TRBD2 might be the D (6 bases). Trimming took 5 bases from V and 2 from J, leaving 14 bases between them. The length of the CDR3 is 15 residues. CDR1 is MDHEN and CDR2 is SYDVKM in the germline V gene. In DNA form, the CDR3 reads TGTGCCAGCAGTGCCCGGGGGAAATCCACAGATACGCAGTATTTT. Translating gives CASSARGKSTDTQYF.

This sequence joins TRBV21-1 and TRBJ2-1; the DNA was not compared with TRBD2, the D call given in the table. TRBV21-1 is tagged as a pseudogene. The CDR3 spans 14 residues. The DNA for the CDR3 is TGTGCCAGCAGCAAAGACCGAGCGGGAGGCGAGCAGTTCTTC. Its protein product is CASSKDRAGGEQFF.